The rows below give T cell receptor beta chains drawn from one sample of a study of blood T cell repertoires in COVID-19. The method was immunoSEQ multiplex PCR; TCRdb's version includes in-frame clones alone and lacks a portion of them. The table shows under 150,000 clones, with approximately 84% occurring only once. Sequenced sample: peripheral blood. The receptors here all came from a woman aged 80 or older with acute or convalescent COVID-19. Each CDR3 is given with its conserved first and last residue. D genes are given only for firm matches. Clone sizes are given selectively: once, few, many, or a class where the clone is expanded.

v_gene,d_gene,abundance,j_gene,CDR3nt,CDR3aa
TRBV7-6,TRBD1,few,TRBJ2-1,TGTGCCAGCAGCTCTCCGGACAGGGGGCTGAATGAGCAGTTCTTC,CASSSPDRGLNEQFF
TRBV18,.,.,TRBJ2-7,TGTGCCAGCTCACCACAGATGGAGGGGACCTACGAGCAGTACTTC,CASSPQMEGTYEQYF
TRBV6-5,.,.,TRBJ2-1,TGTGCCAGCAACCGGTGGGGGCGAGAGGGCAATGAGCAGTTCTTC,CASNRWGREGNEQFF
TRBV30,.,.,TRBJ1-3,TGTGCCTGGAGTCAGGGATCTGGAAACACCATATATTTT,CAWSQGSGNTIYF
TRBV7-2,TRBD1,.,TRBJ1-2,TGTGCCAGCAGCTTAGCATTGGGACAGGGCTATGGCTACACCTTC,CASSLALGQGYGYTF
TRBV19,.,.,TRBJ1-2,TGTGCCAGTAGTATAGCGTCGGAGTATGGCTACACCTTC,CASSIASEYGYTF
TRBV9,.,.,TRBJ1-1,TGTGCCAGCAGCGTAGGGACTATGAACACTGAAGCTTTCTTT,CASSVGTMNTEAFF
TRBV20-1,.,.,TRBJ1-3,TGCAGTGCGCAATCCGGGGACACCATATATTTT,CSAQSGDTIYF
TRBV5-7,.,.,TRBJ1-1,TGTGCCAGCAACCGCCGAGACAGTGGCAGCTTGAACACTGAAGCTTTCTTT,CASNRRDSGSLNTEAFF
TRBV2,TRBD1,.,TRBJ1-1,TGTGCCAGCAGTAACGGACAGGTCCGCGGAACTGAAGCTTTCTTT,CASSNGQVRGTEAFF
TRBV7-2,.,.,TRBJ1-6,TGTGCCAGCAGCTTCTTACAGGGAAATTCACCCCTCCACTTT,CASSFLQGNSPLHF
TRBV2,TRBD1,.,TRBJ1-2,TGTGCCACACGAGGGCAGGGGGCTGTTGGCTACACCTTC,CATRGQGAVGYTF
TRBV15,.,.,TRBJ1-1,TGTGCCACCAGCCCGCAGACAGCCTGGGGCACTGAAGCTTTCTTT,CATSPQTAWGTEAFF
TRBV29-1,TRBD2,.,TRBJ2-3,TGCAGCGTCGGTAGCGGGGGCTACACAGATACGCAGTATTTT,CSVGSGGYTDTQYF
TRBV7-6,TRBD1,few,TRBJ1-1,TGTGCCAGCAGCCCAGCCGGGACAGACACTGAAGCTTTCTTT,CASSPAGTDTEAFF
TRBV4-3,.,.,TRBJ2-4,TGCGCCAGCAGCCAAGATCCCCCCAGGGCTATCGCCAAAAACATTCAGTACTTC,CASSQDPPRAIAKNIQYF
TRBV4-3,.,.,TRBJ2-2,TGCGCCAGCAGCCAAGGGCACAGGGTGGGAACCGGGGAGCTGTTTTTT,CASSQGHRVGTGELFF
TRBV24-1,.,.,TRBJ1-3,TGTGCCACCAGTGATCCGGGAGGACAGCTTTGCTCTGGAAACACCATATATTTT,CATSDPGGQLCSGNTIYF
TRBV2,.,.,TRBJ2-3,TGTGCCAGCAGTGTTAGTGGGGCTAGCACAGATACGCAGTATTTT,CASSVSGASTDTQYF
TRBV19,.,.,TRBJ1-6,TGTGCCAGTCAGGACAGAAGTCAGAATTCACCCCTCCACTTT,CASQDRSQNSPLHF
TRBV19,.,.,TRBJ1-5,TGTGCCAGTAGTATTCGGACGGGGAATCAGCCCCAGCATTTT,CASSIRTGNQPQHF
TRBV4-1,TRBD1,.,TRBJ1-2,TGCGCCAGCAGCCAAGGATTGACAGGGGTAAACTATGGCTACACCTTC,CASSQGLTGVNYGYTF
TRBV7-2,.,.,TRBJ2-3,TGTGCCAGCAGCTCACAGGGAAGTGAGACAGATACGCAGTATTTT,CASSSQGSETDTQYF
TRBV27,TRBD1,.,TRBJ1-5,TGTGCCAGCAGTTCCCGACAGGGGAATCAGCCCCAGCATTTT,CASSSRQGNQPQHF
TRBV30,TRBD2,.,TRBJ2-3,TGTGCCTGGAGTTTTAGCGGGAGTCACACAGATACGCAGTATTTT,CAWSFSGSHTDTQYF
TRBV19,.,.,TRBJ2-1,TGTGCCAGTAGTTACTCACCTGACAATGAGCAGTTCTTC,CASSYSPDNEQFF
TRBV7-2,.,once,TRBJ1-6,TGTGCCAGCAGCTCCCGACAGGCCAGTAATTCACCCCTCCACTTT,CASSSRQASNSPLHF
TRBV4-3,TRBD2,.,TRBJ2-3,TGCGCCAGCAGCCGAGAAGGGTGGGGGGGTAGGTATACGCAGTATTTT,CASSREGWGGRYTQYF
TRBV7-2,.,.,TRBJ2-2,TGTGCCAGCAGCGCCAGAGGGGGGGCTAACACCGGGGAGCTGTTTTTT,CASSARGGANTGELFF
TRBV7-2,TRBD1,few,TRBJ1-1,TGTGCCAGCAGCTTAGCGCTCCAGGGGGGCCTGGTGGCTTTCTTT,CASSLALQGGLVAFF